Following are 26 T cell receptor beta chains from one sample sequenced in a study of T-cell reconstitution after alpha-beta-depleted transplantation in children. Using unique molecular identifiers, the investigators prepared the TCRbeta library. TCRdb re-derived calls from the PCR reads in MiXCR, one entry per CDR3 protein. In the table there are about 610,000 distinct CDR3 sequences, 25% to 30% of which are singletons. The sequenced sample was PBMCs, obtained before TCRalphabeta/CD19-depleted stem cell transplant. The origin of the receptors is a boy in the first two years of life with Wiskott-Aldrich syndrome, due to receive a stem cell transplant.

This chain links TRBV27 with TRBJ2-7, with 10 bases lining up with TRBD2. The CDR3 sequence is 16 residues long. J gave up 3 bases and V 2 bases, and 7 bases lay outside the gene matches. Germline V gene lookup returns CDR1 MNHEY and CDR2 SMNVEV (reference sequence). The CDR3 protein is CASSLTSGRAVYEQYF. CDR3 in DNA: TGTGCCAGCAGTTTAACCAGCGGGAGGGCCGTCTACGAGCAGTACTTC.

This clonotype was detected only a few times. V gene TRBV5-1 combines with J gene TRBJ2-1; D is perhaps TRBD2 (6 bases). Trimming took off 4 bases at V and 3 bases at J, with 17 bases between the two ends. Germline V lookup: CDR1 SGHRS, CDR2 YFSETQ. The length of the CDR3 is 16 residues. The CDR3, as DNA: TGCGCCAGCAGCGTATACCTAGCGAGAGACTACAATGAGCAGTTCTTC. Protein: CASSVYLARDYNEQFF.

On this clonotype itself: The germline gene is not matched at one end of the junction; a read error may be the cause. The chain is built from TRBV3-1 and TRBJ2-5; 7 bases agree with TRBD2. The CDR3 extends over 13 amino acids. Germline lookup yields CDR1 LGHDT and CDR2 YNNKEL (reference sequence). CDR3 sequence reads: CTSCSSGGRTQYF. CDR3 nucleotide sequence: TGTACCAGCTGTTCTTCGGGGGGTAGGACCCAGTACTTC.

The chain is built from TRBV2 and TRBJ1-5, with D hard to call. The germline V and J ends were trimmed by 5 bases and 0 bases, with 8 bases remaining between them. The CDR3 has 14 residues. Germline CDR1 SNHLY, CDR2 FYNNEI. The CDR3 spells CASSSYTSNQPQHF. The CDR3 DNA follows: TGTGCCAGCAGTTCCTATACTAGCAATCAGCCCCAGCATTTT.

V usage is TRBV12-3 or TRBV12-4 and J usage is TRBJ2-1; D gene ambiguous. CDR3 size: 14 residues. V was cut by 0 bases and J by 3 bases, with 6 bases left in between. CDR3 amino acids: CASSLAGIYNEQFF. DNA of the CDR3: TGTGCCAGCAGTTTAGCGGGAATCTACAATGAGCAGTTCTTC.

This clonotype appeared a few times. J is TRBJ2-7 and V is TRBV20-1; TRBD2 aligns across 11 bases. Trimming removed 3 bases from V and 4 bases from J; junction bases left unmatched: 8. The CDR3 is 15 amino acids. Germline CDR1 reads DFQATT; CDR2 reads SNEGSKA (reference sequence). The CDR3 sequence: CSASVKTSGIYEQYF. As DNA, the CDR3 is TGCAGTGCTAGTGTAAAGACTAGCGGGATTTACGAGCAGTACTTC.

This clonotype came up a few times. The CDR3 loop reads CASSRRPRTDTQYF. The CDR3 nucleotides read TGTGCCAGCAGTCGCCGACCACGCACAGATACGCAGTATTTT. V usage is TRBV12-3 or TRBV12-4 and J usage is TRBJ2-3; no firm D call. V lost 5 bases and J 1 base, leaving 10 bases between the germline ends. The CDR3 consists of 14 residues.

This clonotype was seen a handful of times. The chain joins TRBV5-8 to TRBJ2-3; unclear D gene. V was clipped by 3 bases and J by 6 bases, with 11 bases between them. The CDR3 is made up of 13 amino acids. Germline values: CDR1 SGHTS, CDR2 YDEGEE. CDR3 in amino acids: CASSSLSRDTQYF. CDR3 DNA sequence: TGTGCCAGCAGCTCCCTTTCCCGGGATACGCAGTATTTT.

This chain links TRBV12-3 or TRBV12-4 with TRBJ2-5, with D possibly being TRBD1 (5 bases). The CDR3 is 13 amino acids. Trimming removed 2 bases at V and 4 bases at J, with 8 bases between. This chain's CDR3 is CASSLRRVETQYF. The CDR3 DNA reads as TGTGCCAGCAGTTTACGCAGGGTAGAGACCCAGTACTTC.

The V gene is TRBV9, the J gene TRBJ2-1, with TRBD1 as a possible D gene (6 bases). Germline V gives CDR1 SGDLS, CDR2 YYNGEE. The CDR3 is made up of 14 amino acids. V lost 0 bases, J lost 4 bases, and 8 bases lay in between. The CDR3 DNA is TGTGCCAGCAGCGTAGGGGACATTTACAATGAGCAGTTCTTC. Protein sequence: CASSVGDIYNEQFF.

The chain combines TRBV5-1 with TRBJ2-6; D assignment may be TRBD1 or TRBD2 (6 bases each). CDR3 length: 16 amino acids. CDR1 is SGHRS, CDR2 YFSETQ, per germline. V dropped 4 bases and J dropped 0 bases, with 11 bases sitting between them. CDR3 in DNA: TGCGCCAGCAGCGGGGGCGGGACCTCTGGGGCCAACGTCCTGACTTTC. This codes for CASSGGGTSGANVLTF. Combining the CDR3 with reference TRBV5-1 and TRBJ2-6 gives the whole variable domain KAGVTQTPRYLIKTRGQQVTLSCSPISGHRSVSWYQQTPGQGLQFLFEYFSETQRNKGNFPGRFSGRQFSNSRSEMNVSTLELGDSALYLCASSGGGTSGANVLTFGAGSRLTVL.

V usage is TRBV7-2 and J usage is TRBJ2-3, with D possibly matching TRBD2 (5 bases). Trimming stripped 0 bases from V and 2 bases from J, with 9 bases between. The CDR3 totals 15 residues. CDR1 is SGHTA and CDR2 is FQGNSA in the germline V gene. CDR3 nucleotide sequence: TGTGCCAGCAGCTTAGCGCGGGTCCACACAGATACGCAGTATTTT. Protein sequence: CASSLARVHTDTQYF.

V is TRBV10-3 and J is TRBJ2-1; no reliable D call. Germline V gives CDR1 ENHRY, CDR2 SYGVKD. This CDR3 has 13 amino acids. The germline V and J ends were trimmed by 4 bases and 5 bases, with 9 bases remaining between them. The CDR3 sequence: CAISAIPHNEQFF. The CDR3, as DNA: TGTGCCATCAGTGCCATTCCCCACAATGAGCAGTTCTTC.

The J gene is TRBJ1-5, the V gene TRBV20-1, with D perhaps matching TRBD1 (6 bases). This CDR3 is built from 15 residues. V was clipped by 1 base and J by 4 bases, with 14 bases between them. Germline CDR1 DFQATT, CDR2 SNEGSKA (reference sequence). CDR3 amino acids: CSARAGGPRNQPQHF. CDR3 in DNA: TGCAGTGCTAGAGCTGGGGGCCCGAGAAATCAGCCCCAGCATTTT.

In its sample, this clonotype was seen a few times. The chain has TRBV20-1 and TRBJ1-6; a weak D match, TRBD1 (6 bases). Germline V gene lookup returns CDR1 DFQATT and CDR2 SNEGSKA (reference sequence). The CDR3 length is 16 residues. Trimming removed 6 bases from V and 1 base from J, with 16 bases in between. The CDR3: CSARQVVGSYNSPLHF. DNA of the CDR3: TGCAGTGCACGACAGGTCGTTGGATCCTATAATTCACCCCTCCACTTT.

The CDR3 loop reads CSVVSAGHEQYF. The CDR3 DNA is TGCAGCGTTGTATCTGCGGGGCACGAGCAGTACTTC. This rearrangement joins TRBV29-1 to TRBJ2-7; tentatively, D is TRBD2 (6 bases). Trimming cost V 4 bases and J 5 bases, with 12 bases left between them. This CDR3 contains 12 residues. Germline loops: CDR1 SQVTM, CDR2 ANQGSEA.

This clonotype occurred many times. An end of the junction does not agree with germline; a read error may underlie this. This rearrangement joins TRBV7-2 to TRBJ2-1, with TRBD2 matching over 9 bases. CDR1 and CDR2 from the germline V gene are SGHTA and FQGNSA. CDR3 length equals 15 residues. Written as DNA, the CDR3 is TGCGCCAGCAGCGCGACTAGCGGCACCTACAATGAGCAGTTCTTC. It is translated as CASSATSGTYNEQFF.

In its sample, this clonotype was seen a few times. V and J are TRBV27 and TRBJ2-7, with D maybe TRBD1 (6 bases). The CDR3 has 17 amino acids. The germline V gene encodes CDR1 MNHEY and CDR2 SMNVEV (reference sequence). V dropped 5 bases and J dropped 5 bases, with 25 bases sitting between them. The CDR3 here is CASSPRFGTLIYNEQYF. The CDR3 nucleotides read TGTGCCAGCAGTCCCAGATTCGGGACACTAATTTACAACGAGCAGTACTTC.

This clonotype occurred a few times. The rearrangement uses TRBV24-1 and TRBJ1-3; D ambiguous. Germline V gene lookup returns CDR1 KGHDR and CDR2 SFDVKD. V was trimmed by 3 bases and J by 5 bases, leaving 13 bases between them. CDR3 length: 15 amino acids. The CDR3 sequence: CATSDGLDYRNTIYF. CDR3 coding DNA: TGTGCCACCAGTGATGGACTCGACTACCGAAACACCATATATTTT.

This clonotype was seen more than once but under ten times. This rearrangement joins TRBV19 to TRBJ2-2; D is unclear. Trimming took 7 bases from V and 5 from J, leaving 14 bases between them. Per germline, CDR1 LNHDA and CDR2 SQIVND (reference sequence). The CDR3 is 14 amino acids. CDR3 amino acids: CASMVQIRTGELFF. CDR3 in DNA: TGTGCCAGTATGGTTCAGATAAGGACCGGGGAGCTGTTTTTT. The full variable domain, with the rest looked up from reference TRBV19 and TRBJ2-2, is DGGITQSPKYLFRKEGQNVTLSCEQNLNHDAMYWYRQDPGQGLRLIYYSQIVNDFQKGDIAEGYSVSREKKESFPLTVTSAQKNPTAFYLCASMVQIRTGELFFGEGSRLTVL.

In this sample, this clonotype turned up a few times. The genes are TRBV20-1 and TRBJ2-5, with TRBD2 matching 7 bases. V gave up 6 bases and J gave up 0 bases; unmatched junction bases: 4. The CDR3 sequence is 13 residues long. In germline, CDR1 is DFQATT, CDR2 SNEGSKA (reference sequence). The CDR3 sequence is CSAGGTDQETQYF. The CDR3 coding sequence is TGCAGTGCCGGGGGGACGGACCAAGAGACCCAGTACTTC.

Ten or more counts support this clonotype. This rearrangement joins TRBV4-2 to TRBJ2-7; 10 bases align to TRBD2. Germline values: CDR1 LGHNA, CDR2 YNFKEQ. Trimming took 2 bases from V and 0 from J; bases not matched to a gene: 1. The CDR3 is 15 residues long. The CDR3 loop is CASSQLAGGSYEQYF. The DNA of the CDR3 is TGTGCCAGCAGCCAATTAGCGGGGGGCTCCTACGAGCAGTACTTC.

This clonotype was seen repeatedly, ten times or more. The rearrangement joins TRBV12-3 or TRBV12-4 to TRBJ2-7; 9 nucleotides agree with TRBD1. CDR3 length equals 13 residues. Unmatched junction bases numbered 2, after V lost 4 bases and J lost 4 bases. In DNA, the CDR3 is TGTGCCAGCAGTTACGGGACAGGGTACGAGCAGTACTTC. Its protein product is CASSYGTGYEQYF.

This chain joins TRBV4-2 and TRBJ1-4; D remains ambiguous. From germline, CDR1 is LGHNA and CDR2 YNFKEQ. The CDR3 length is 14 residues. Trimming removed 4 bases at V and 8 bases at J, with 14 bases between. The CDR3 protein is CASSRTNSEEKLFF. In DNA form, the CDR3 reads TGTGCCAGCAGCCGAACTAACAGTGAAGAAAAACTGTTTTTT.

The genes are TRBV20-1 and TRBJ1-5, with a possible D match to TRBD1 (6 bases). From germline, CDR1 is DFQATT and CDR2 SNEGSKA (reference sequence). CDR3 length: 12 residues. V lost 5 bases to trimming and J lost 4 bases, with 9 bases between them. The CDR3 sequence is CSARQANQPQHF. In DNA, the CDR3 is TGCAGTGCTCGACAGGCTAATCAGCCCCAGCATTTT.

This clonotype was seen a few times. The chain employs TRBV10-3 and TRBJ2-2, with 10 bases lining up with TRBD2. The CDR3 is made up of 14 amino acids. After removal of 10 bases from V and 8 bases from J, the junction contained 10 bases not matched to a gene. Germline CDR1 is ENHRY and CDR2 is SYGVKD. The CDR3 DNA sequence: TGTGCCACCCTCCCTAGCGGGAGTGCGGGGGAGCTGTTTTTT. It is translated as CATLPSGSAGELFF.